These 8 T cell receptor beta chains share one sample of origin, sequenced in a study of response to subunit inactivated influenza vaccine listed by TCRdb under 2018. Library construction relied on RT-PCR. TCRdb records Illumina HiSeq 2500 as the sequencer. The public sequencing data were trimmed at Q25 with fastp and processed into clonotypes with MiXCR by TCRdb, which kept only in-frame beta chains. Rows with one shared CDR3 protein collapse into an entry with the most common genes and DNA. The sample yields about 310,000 distinct CDR3 sequences; around 20% were counted once. Jointly, the top ten make up 10% of the sample. The sequencing used PBMCs from blood, collected less than 22 months after vaccination. The receptors come from a man between 45 and 75 years old who received an inactivated influenza vaccine. Donor details come from another sample of the same person, matched by shared clones.

V and J are TRBV24-1 and TRBJ2-1, with a weak D call TRBD1 (5 bases). Germline V gives CDR1 KGHDR, CDR2 SFDVKD. This CDR3 contains 15 residues. V dropped 5 bases and J dropped 3 bases, with 13 bases sitting between them. In nucleotides, the CDR3 is TGTGCCACCAGTGCCACAGGTCTCCACTACAATGAGCAGTTCTTC. The encoded protein is CATSATGLHYNEQFF.

The chain is built from TRBV9 and TRBJ1-6, with D unclear. V was shortened by 0 bases and J by 7 bases, with 11 bases between the two germline ends. The CDR3 length is 15 residues. The germline V gene has CDR1 SGDLS and CDR2 YYNGEE. In DNA form, the CDR3 reads TGTGCCAGCAGCGTAGAAGGGTGGGAGAATTCACCCCTCCACTTT. This translates into CASSVEGWENSPLHF.

The chain is built from TRBV19 and TRBJ2-1; D ambiguous. The CDR3 is 14 amino acids. CDR1 and CDR2 (germline): LNHDA, SQIVND (reference sequence). Trimming cost V 7 bases and J 2 bases, with 12 bases left between them. The CDR3: CASTLHPTYNEQFF. The CDR3 bases are TGTGCCAGTACGTTACACCCTACCTACAATGAGCAGTTCTTC.

CDR3 sequence reads: CSVELGGYTF. The CDR3 bases are TGCAGCGTTGAATTGGGTGGCTACACCTTC. The V gene is TRBV29-1, the J gene TRBJ1-2, with D unresolved. The CDR3 loop spans 10 amino acids. Germline CDR1 and CDR2: SQVTM and ANQGSEA. V dropped 2 bases and J dropped 7 bases, with 5 bases sitting between them.

This chain's CDR3 is CASSSGGVMNTEAFF. CDR3 bases: TGTGCCAGCAGTTCTGGGGGGGTTATGAACACTGAAGCTTTCTTT. The chain is built from TRBV6-5 and TRBJ1-1, with D possibly matching TRBD1 (5 bases). The CDR3 extends over 15 amino acids. The germline V gene has CDR1 MNHEY and CDR2 SVGAGI. V was pared by 4 bases and J by 0 bases, with 12 bases between.

A few counts support this clonotype. The chain links TRBV6-2 or TRBV6-3 to TRBJ1-2; D ambiguous. This CDR3 region has 10 residues. The ends were cut back, 10 bases at V and 4 bases at J, with 7 bases in the middle. Germline CDR1 and CDR2: MNHEY and SVGEGT. In DNA, the CDR3 is TGTGCCACCCCGATCTATGGCTACACCTTC. This sequence encodes CATPIYGYTF.

The rearrangement uses TRBV4-3 and TRBJ2-4; D not resolved. The CDR3 sequence is 14 residues long. Trimming stripped 1 base from V and 9 bases from J, with 13 bases between. In germline, CDR1 is LGHNA, CDR2 YSLEER. The CDR3 nucleotides are TGCGCCAGCAGCCAAGTAAGGCAGTTGGCCATTCAGTACTTC. It specifies CASSQVRQLAIQYF.

This clonotype was seen more than once but under ten times. The chain recombines TRBV27 with TRBJ2-1; 11 bases are a match to TRBD1. The ends lost 7 bases at V and 4 bases at J; junction bases unmatched: 6. The CDR3 consists of 15 residues. CDR1 and CDR2 (germline): MNHEY, SMNVEV (reference sequence). CDR3 in DNA: TGTGCCAGCACCTCGGGGACAGGGGGATACAATGAGCAGTTCTTC. Its protein product is CASTSGTGGYNEQFF.